A selection of T cell receptor beta chains follows, all from one sample in a study of control samples from healthy donors and cancer patients. Repertoires were generated with immunoSEQ multiplex PCR, while TCRdb's copy carries only in-frame clones and drops some. Among about 84,000 clones listed, 90% to 95% were seen once. The sample comprised blood. All receptors come from a man aged 30 to 45 in good health. Both conserved end residues are part of each CDR3. A D gene is named only where the DNA matches it firmly. Part of the rows lack a size; the others show once, few, many or a class for expanded clones.

>TRBJ2-7|TRBV18|TRBD1|NA
TGTGCCAGCTCAGGCGAGACAGGGCCCGGCTACGAGCAGTACTTC
CASSGETGPGYEQYF
>TRBJ2-5|TRBV5-6|NA|NA
TGTGCCAGCAGCTTATTAGAGACCCAGTACTTC
CASSLLETQYF
>TRBJ1-2|TRBV30|TRBD1|NA
TGTGCCTGGAGAGGGACAGGGCCTTATGGCTACACCTTC
CAWRGTGPYGYTF
>TRBJ2-1|TRBV7-2|TRBD2|NA
TGTGCCAGCAGCTCTGGACTAGCGGGGGCCCCCTTAGATGAGCAGTTCTTC
CASSSGLAGAPLDEQFF
>TRBJ1-2|TRBV5-1|TRBD1|once
TGCGCCAGCAGCGTAAAGGGACAGGGTGCGTTGGATGGCTACACCTTC
CASSVKGQGALDGYTF
>TRBJ1-1|TRBV6-5|TRBD1|NA
TGTGCCAGCAGAGTACAGGGGGCCTCGAACACTGAAGCTTTCTTT
CASRVQGASNTEAFF
>TRBJ2-3|TRBV18|NA|NA
TGTGCCAGCTCACCAAGACAGGAGAGCACAGATACGCAGTATTTT
CASSPRQESTDTQYF
>TRBJ1-5|TRBV4-1|TRBD1|NA
TGCGCCAGCAGCCAAGAAGGGACAGCAGTCTATAGCAATCAGCCCCAGCATTTT
CASSQEGTAVYSNQPQHF
>TRBJ2-2|TRBV19|NA|NA
TGTGCCAGTAATCCCAATCTTGTGAGCGGGGAGCTGTTTTTT
CASNPNLVSGELFF
>TRBJ1-2|TRBV5-1|NA|NA
TGCGCCAGCAGTCCACAGAGGACAGATGGCTACACCTTC
CASSPQRTDGYTF
>TRBJ2-7|TRBV27|NA|NA
TGTGCCAGCAGTTTAGGTGGTCGGTCCTACGAGCAGTACTTC
CASSLGGRSYEQYF
>TRBJ2-5|TRBV10-3|NA|NA
TGTGCCATCAGTCTTAGCGGCCAAGAGACCCAGTACTTC
CAISLSGQETQYF
>TRBJ2-6|TRBV6-2/TRBV6-3|NA|NA
TGTGCCAGCAGTTACGTTGTCTCTGGGGCCAACGTCCTGACTTTC
CASSYVVSGANVLTF
>TRBJ1-1|TRBV6-6|NA|NA
TGTGCCGCCCGCAGGATTGGGGAGAAAGCTTTCTTT
CAARRIGEKAFF
>TRBJ1-5|TRBV10-3|NA|NA
TGTGCCATCGCGGGGACGGGGGGTCAGCCCCAGCATTTT
CAIAGTGGQPQHF
>TRBJ1-5|TRBV28|NA|NA
TGTGCCAGCAGTTTGTGGGGAGATAGCAATCAGCCCCAGCATTTT
CASSLWGDSNQPQHF
>TRBJ1-1|TRBV4-1|NA|NA
TGCGCCAGCAGCCAAGAGGGTACCACTGAAGCTTTCTTT
CASSQEGTTEAFF
>TRBJ2-3|TRBV5-4|TRBD2|NA
TGTGCCAGCCTAGAGCGGGACCTTGGAACAGATACGCAGTATTTT
CASLERDLGTDTQYF
>TRBJ1-1|TRBV10-2|TRBD1|NA
TGCGCCAGCAGGGGACAGAGGAACACTGAAGCTTTCTTT
CASRGQRNTEAFF
>TRBJ1-1|TRBV29-1|NA|once
TGCAGCGTTGAAGTCAGGGGTGTCACCAGCGAAGCTTTCTTT
CSVEVRGVTSEAFF
>TRBJ1-2|TRBV4-1|NA|NA
TGCGCCAGCAGCCAAGATCACAGGGTCGGTGGCTACACCTTC
CASSQDHRVGGYTF
>TRBJ1-5|TRBV28|NA|NA
TGTGCCAGCCGCGCAATCCATCAGCCCCAGCATTTT
CASRAIHQPQHF
>TRBJ2-7|TRBV6-1|NA|NA
TGTGCCAGCAGTGAATCTTGGACTACCACCGAGCAGTACTTC
CASSESWTTTEQYF
>TRBJ2-1|TRBV5-1|NA|once
TGCGCCAGCAGCTTGGAGGGCCCTAACTCCTACAATGAGCAGTTCTTC
CASSLEGPNSYNEQFF
>TRBJ2-7|TRBV28|TRBD1|NA
TGTGCCAGCAGTTCCCGGACAGGTCGGGACGAGCAGTACTTC
CASSSRTGRDEQYF
>TRBJ2-7|TRBV6-5|TRBD1|NA
TGTGCCAGCAGGGCAGGGACAGGGGGCGAGCAGTACTTC
CASRAGTGGEQYF
>TRBJ2-1|TRBV29-1|NA|NA
TGCAGCGTTCAGCAACAGGGATACAATGAGCAGTTCTTC
CSVQQQGYNEQFF